Below, 30 T cell receptor beta chains from the same sample are listed, as sequenced in a study of cytomegalovirus exposure and HLA in healthy donors. PCR amplification relied on 60 Vbeta primers (plus 13 Jbeta primers). Here immunoSEQ multiplex PCR was the method, and the copy in TCRdb shows in-frame clones only, minus some. The listing records roughly 100,000 clones. Sequencing was carried out using PBMCs. The receptors come from a man aged 40-50 years in good health and CMV-seronegative.

The chain joins TRBV11-2 to TRBJ2-4; 10 bases map to TRBD2. V lost 1 base, J lost 2 bases, and 5 bases stayed unmatched. This CDR3 has 17 amino acids. Germline CDR1 reads SGHAT; CDR2 reads FQNNGV. CDR3 region: CASSLVLAGASKNIQYF. CDR3 DNA: TGTGCCAGCAGCTTAGTTCTAGCGGGAGCGTCCAAAAACATTCAGTACTTC.

The chain has TRBV27 and TRBJ1-5; D is unclear. V lost 2 bases and J 0 bases, leaving 5 bases between the germline ends. Germline CDR1 is MNHEY and CDR2 is SMNVEV (reference sequence). The CDR3 is made up of 14 amino acids. DNA for the CDR3: TGTGCCAGCAGTTTAGTCTATAGCAATCAGCCCCAGCATTTT. Encoded protein: CASSLVYSNQPQHF.

This CDR3 reads CASSHRDGGWGGPEVQYF. The CDR3 bases are TGTGCCAGCAGCCACCGGGACGGAGGGTGGGGGGGACCGGAGGTTCAGTACTTC. The chain joins TRBV5-6 to TRBJ2-4, with 7 bases fitting TRBD2. The germline V gene encodes CDR1 SGHDT and CDR2 YYEEEE. This CDR3 has 18 residues. J gave up 11 bases and V 4 bases, and 24 bases lay outside the gene matches.

J is TRBJ2-3 and V is TRBV4-2; 8 bases are a match to TRBD2. CDR3 length equals 16 residues. Trimming took 1 base from V and 0 from J; bases not matched to a gene: 3. The V gene's germline CDR1 is LGHNA and CDR2 YNFKEQ. The CDR3 nucleotides read TGTGCCAGCAGCCAAGGTCCTAGCGGGAGCACAGATACGCAGTATTTT. It translates to CASSQGPSGSTDTQYF.

The rearrangement uses TRBV19 and TRBJ1-5; a weak D match, TRBD1 (5 bases). Germline-derived CDR1 and CDR2 are LNHDA and SQIVND (reference sequence). The CDR3 runs to 16 residues. The V end lost 5 bases, the J end lost 1 base, and 15 bases lay between the germline ends. The CDR3 reads CASSPPGGGSNQPQHF. DNA for the CDR3: TGTGCCAGTAGTCCGCCGGGGGGAGGAAGCAATCAGCCCCAGCATTTT. The variable domain in full, completed from reference TRBV19 and TRBJ1-5, reads DGGITQSPKYLFRKEGQNVTLSCEQNLNHDAMYWYRQDPGQGLRLIYYSQIVNDFQKGDIAEGYSVSREKKESFPLTVTSAQKNPTAFYLCASSPPGGGSNQPQHFGDGTRLSIL.

The rearrangement uses TRBV6-5 and TRBJ1-2; 10 positions match TRBD1. Per germline, CDR1 MNHEY and CDR2 SVGAGI. The CDR3 is 14 amino acids. V shed 7 bases and J 2 bases; nucleotides not matched to a gene: 4. The CDR3 DNA follows: TGTGCCAGCAACCCGGGACAGGGGAACTATGGCTACACCTTC. Its translation: CASNPGQGNYGYTF.

V is TRBV18 and J is TRBJ2-1; D not resolved. The V and J ends lost 0 bases and 7 bases respectively, with 4 bases between them. The CDR3 has 12 amino acids. The germline gives CDR1 KGHSH, CDR2 LQKENI. CDR3 in amino acids: CASSPPSNEQFF. In nucleotides, the CDR3 is TGTGCCAGCTCACCACCATCTAATGAGCAGTTCTTC.

V usage is TRBV9 and J usage is TRBJ2-1; 14 bases line up with TRBD2. V gave up 4 bases and J gave up 7 bases; unmatched junction bases: 7. Germline V CDR1 and CDR2: SGDLS, YYNGEE. The CDR3 has 16 residues. CDR3 sequence reads: CASSPRLAGGQNEQFF. In DNA form, the CDR3 reads TGTGCCAGCAGCCCCCGACTAGCGGGAGGGCAAAATGAGCAGTTCTTC.

The chain combines TRBV29-1 with TRBJ1-1, with D possibly being TRBD1 (6 bases). The germline CDR1 and CDR2 sequences are SQVTM and ANQGSEA. The CDR3 length is 12 residues. Trimming shortened V by 4 bases and J by 4 bases, and 10 bases separated the two germline ends. As DNA, the CDR3 is TGCAGCGTTGCCAGGGGACCCACTGAAGCTTTCTTT. As protein: CSVARGPTEAFF.

The CDR3 here is CASTPWLGQGSSQPQHF. Here the CDR3 DNA reads TGTGCCAGTACCCCGTGGTTAGGACAGGGGAGTAGTCAGCCCCAGCATTTT. The chain combines TRBV19 with TRBJ1-5; 9 bases match TRBD1. There are 17 residues in the CDR3. Trimming cost V 7 bases and J 6 bases; bases outside gene matches: 16. CDR1 and CDR2 from the germline V gene are LNHDA and SQIVND (reference sequence).

The rearrangement joins TRBV29-1 to TRBJ2-3, with 10 bases matching TRBD2. This CDR3 has 16 residues. Germline-derived CDR1 and CDR2 are SQVTM and ANQGSEA. V gave up 1 base and J gave up 4 bases; unmatched junction bases: 8. The CDR3 nucleotides are TGCAGCGTTGAAGGGGCTCTTCTAGCGGGAGCAGATACGCAGTATTTT. Translated, it gives CSVEGALLAGADTQYF.

The V gene is TRBV6-4, the J gene TRBJ2-2, with 9 bases that match TRBD2. The V segment lost 5 bases and the J segment 3 bases; nucleotides outside the gene matches: 4. The CDR3 consists of 15 residues. Germline CDR1 and CDR2: MRHNA and SNTAGT. CDR3 residues: CASSTLAGDTGELFF. The CDR3 nucleotides are TGTGCCAGCAGTACGTTAGCGGGAGACACCGGGGAGCTGTTTTTT.

V is TRBV28 and J is TRBJ1-5; TRBD1 might be the D (5 bases). The V gene's germline CDR1 is MDHEN and CDR2 SYDVKM. The CDR3 runs to 15 residues. V lost 4 bases, J lost 0 bases, and 10 bases lay in between. The CDR3 DNA follows: TGTGCCAGCAGTTCGACACAGGATAGCAATCAGCCCCAGCATTTT. Translation: CASSSTQDSNQPQHF.

DNA for the CDR3: TGTGCCAGCAGTTGGAGGCCGAAGGATACGCAGTATTTT. Translated: CASSWRPKDTQYF. This sequence joins TRBV6-5 and TRBJ2-3, with D maybe TRBD2 (5 bases). V was clipped by 4 bases and J by 6 bases, with 11 bases between them. The CDR3 contains 13 residues. The germline V gene has CDR1 MNHEY and CDR2 SVGAGI.

J is TRBJ2-1 and V is TRBV4-3; tentatively, D is TRBD2 (6 bases). The CDR3 totals 19 residues. Trimming removed 0 bases at V and 0 bases at J, with 18 bases between. Germline CDR1 and CDR2: LGHNA and YSLEER. The CDR3 region is CASSQDLFRGSGSYNEQFF. CDR3 DNA sequence: TGCGCCAGCAGCCAAGATCTATTCCGGGGTAGCGGCTCCTACAATGAGCAGTTCTTC.

The chain has TRBV7-8 and TRBJ2-3, with 11 bases fitting TRBD1. The CDR3 sequence is 15 residues long. Germline V gene lookup returns CDR1 SGHVS and CDR2 FQNEAQ. V trimming: 6 bases; J trimming: 3 bases; junction bases outside the gene matches: 5. The CDR3 bases are TGTGCCAGCAGACAGGGACAGGGGGTAACAGATACGCAGTATTTT. Its protein product is CASRQGQGVTDTQYF.

J is TRBJ1-2 and V is TRBV7-6; D perhaps matches TRBD1 (5 bases). V was cut by 2 bases and J by 4 bases, with 14 bases left in between. The V gene's germline CDR1 is SGHVS and CDR2 FNYEAQ. CDR3 length equals 15 residues. CDR3 amino acids: CASSLSLGAFYGYTF. The CDR3 bases are TGTGCCAGCAGCTTATCTTTAGGGGCCTTCTATGGCTACACCTTC.

For this clone: The sample carries other DNA sequences with the same CDR3. The V and J genes are TRBV5-1 and TRBJ1-1, with a tentative D call TRBD1 (6 bases). The CDR3 runs to 15 residues. CDR1 and CDR2 from the germline V gene are SGHRS and YFSETQ. Between the trimmed V and J ends, which lost 0 bases and 5 bases, there was a span of 14 bases. The CDR3 protein is CASSLVGQGSTEAFF. The CDR3 DNA reads as TGCGCCAGCAGCTTGGTTGGGCAGGGGTCGACTGAAGCTTTCTTT.

V and J are TRBV19 and TRBJ1-1, with 8 positions matching TRBD1. The CDR3 spans 14 residues. CDR1 is LNHDA, CDR2 SQIVND, per germline (reference sequence). V was pared by 9 bases and J by 5 bases, with 11 bases of the junction left unmatched. For the CDR3, the DNA is TGTGCCAGCGGGGGGACAGGCCGAGGAACTGAAGCTTTCTTT. Translation gives CASGGTGRGTEAFF.

This sequence joins TRBV30 and TRBJ2-2; 9 positions agree with TRBD2. J was trimmed by 4 bases and V by 4 bases; bases with no gene match: 1. The CDR3 has 13 residues. CDR1 is GTSNPN, CDR2 SVGIG, per germline (reference sequence). The CDR3 DNA is TGTGCCTGGAATAGCGGGGGCACCGGGGAGCTGTTTTTT. Protein product: CAWNSGGTGELFF.

The chain joins TRBV27 to TRBJ2-1; 11 bases match TRBD2. This CDR3 has 15 amino acids. Germline CDR1 is MNHEY and CDR2 is SMNVEV (reference sequence). J lost 7 bases, V lost 5 bases, and 7 bases had no gene match. The CDR3 reads CASSIIAGGLNEQFF. CDR3 nucleotide sequence: TGTGCCAGCAGTATCATAGCGGGAGGGTTGAATGAGCAGTTCTTC.

The chain employs TRBV9 and TRBJ1-1, with 8 nucleotides matching TRBD1. Per germline, CDR1 SGDLS and CDR2 YYNGEE. The CDR3 consists of 16 residues. V lost 0 bases to trimming and J lost 2 bases; unmatched junction nucleotides: 6. CDR3 in amino acids: CASSVAGTGRNTEAFF. DNA for the CDR3: TGTGCCAGCAGCGTAGCCGGGACAGGAAGAAACACTGAAGCTTTCTTT.

The chain couples TRBV14 to TRBJ2-2, with D maybe TRBD1 (6 bases). Germline CDR1 and CDR2: SGHDN and FVKESK. The CDR3 runs 14 residues. Deletions cut 4 bases from V and 8 bases from J, with 14 bases between. The CDR3 sequence: CASSRTGKRGELFF. The CDR3 coding sequence is TGTGCCAGCAGCCGAACAGGGAAGAGAGGGGAGCTGTTTTTT.

The rearrangement joins TRBV18 to TRBJ1-4; TRBD1 matches 9 bases. CDR3 length equals 14 residues. The V segment lost 3 bases and the J segment 8 bases; nucleotides outside the gene matches: 4. Per the germline V gene, CDR1 is KGHSH and CDR2 is LQKENI. CDR3 coding DNA: TGTGCCAGCTCACCGACCGGGACAGGGGAAAAACTGTTTTTT. It is translated as CASSPTGTGEKLFF. The full variable domain, completed using reference TRBV18 and TRBJ1-4, is NAGVMQNPRHLVRRRGQEARLRCSPMKGHSHVYWYRQLPEEGLKFMVYLQKENIIDESGMPKERFSAEFPKEGPSILRIQQVVRGDSAAYFCASSPTGTGEKLFFGSGTQLSVL.

The chain is built from TRBV6-4 and TRBJ2-1; TRBD2 matches at 10 bases. Germline trimming cut 4 bases from V and 7 bases from J; bases unmatched to any gene: 7. The length of the CDR3 is 15 residues. Germline V CDR1 and CDR2: MRHNA, SNTAGT. The CDR3 region has the DNA TGTGCCAGCAGTGTCCAAGCGGGAGGGAGTAATGAGCAGTTCTTC. Amino acids: CASSVQAGGSNEQFF.

The chain uses TRBV25-1 and TRBJ1-1, with a tentative D call TRBD1 (6 bases). The CDR3 totals 15 residues. With 4 bases removed from V and 1 base from J, the gap between germline ends came to 13 bases. The V gene's germline CDR1 is MGHDK and CDR2 SYGVNS. CDR3 sequence: CASSATGQGNTEAFF. For the CDR3, the DNA is TGTGCCAGCAGTGCTACAGGGCAGGGGAACACTGAAGCTTTCTTT.

The chain uses TRBV29-1 and TRBJ2-7, with D possibly matching TRBD1 (6 bases). Trimming removed 6 bases from V and 6 bases from J, with 12 bases in between. The CDR3 totals 11 residues. CDR1 is SQVTM and CDR2 is ANQGSEA in the germline V gene. CDR3 sequence reads: CSVEGQREQYF. CDR3 nucleotides: TGCAGCGTCGAGGGACAACGCGAGCAGTACTTC.

V gene TRBV30 combines with J gene TRBJ2-5; 9 positions match TRBD2. Trimming took 7 bases from V and 1 from J; bases not matched to a gene: 4. The V gene's germline CDR1 is GTSNPN and CDR2 SVGIG (reference sequence). This CDR3 contains 13 residues. This CDR3 reads CASERGAQETQYF. CDR3 nucleotides: TGTGCCTCCGAGCGGGGGGCCCAAGAGACCCAGTACTTC.

The genes are TRBV7-9 and TRBJ2-3; 8 positions match TRBD2. The CDR3 length is 17 residues. V lost 7 bases and J lost 1; bases outside the gene matches: 13. Germline CDR1 reads SEHNR; CDR2 reads FQNEAQ (reference sequence). The DNA of the CDR3 is TGTGCCAGCACCCAAGCGGGCGGGGGGTTACGCACAGATACGCAGTATTTT. This encodes CASTQAGGGLRTDTQYF.

The rearrangement joins TRBV29-1 to TRBJ1-2; a weak D match, TRBD1 (6 bases). The CDR3 runs to 12 residues. Germline lookup yields CDR1 SQVTM and CDR2 ANQGSEA. The V end lost 6 bases, the J end lost 4 bases, and 12 bases lay between the germline ends. DNA of the CDR3: TGCAGCGTCGTTGGGGGCGTCTATGGCTACACCTTC. Encoded protein: CSVVGGVYGYTF.